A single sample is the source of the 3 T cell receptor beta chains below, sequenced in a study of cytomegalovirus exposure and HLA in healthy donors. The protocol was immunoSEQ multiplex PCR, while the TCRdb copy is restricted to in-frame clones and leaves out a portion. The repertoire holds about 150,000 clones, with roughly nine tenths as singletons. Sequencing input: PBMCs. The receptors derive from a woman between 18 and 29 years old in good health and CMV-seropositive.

CDR3 nucleotide sequence: TGTGCCAGCAGTTCAAGAGTCCCGCTGGAAAAACTGTTTTTT. It encodes CASSSRVPLEKLFF. The chain employs TRBV28 and TRBJ1-4, with D uncertain. Trimming took 4 bases from V and 8 from J, leaving 14 bases between them. Germline V gene data show CDR1 as MDHEN and CDR2 as SYDVKM. This CDR3 is built from 14 residues. Full variable domain (outside the CDR3, taken from reference TRBV28 and TRBJ1-4): DVKVTQSSRYLVKRTGEKVFLECVQDMDHENMFWYRQDPGLGLRLIYFSYDVKMKEKGDIPEGYSVSREKKERFSLILESASTNQTSMYLCASSSRVPLEKLFFGSGTQLSVL.

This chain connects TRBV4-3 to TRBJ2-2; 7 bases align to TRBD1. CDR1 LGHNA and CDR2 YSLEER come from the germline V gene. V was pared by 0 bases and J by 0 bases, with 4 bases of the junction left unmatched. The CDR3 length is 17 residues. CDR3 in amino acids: CASSQDRTGPNTGELFF. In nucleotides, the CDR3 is TGCGCCAGCAGCCAAGATCGGACAGGACCGAACACCGGGGAGCTGTTTTTT.

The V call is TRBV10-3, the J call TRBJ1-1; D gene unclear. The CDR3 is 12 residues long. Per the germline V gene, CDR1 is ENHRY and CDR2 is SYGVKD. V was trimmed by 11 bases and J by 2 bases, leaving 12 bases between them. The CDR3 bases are TGTGCCTCCCGGGTTGGCAACACTGAAGCTTTCTTT. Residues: CASRVGNTEAFF.